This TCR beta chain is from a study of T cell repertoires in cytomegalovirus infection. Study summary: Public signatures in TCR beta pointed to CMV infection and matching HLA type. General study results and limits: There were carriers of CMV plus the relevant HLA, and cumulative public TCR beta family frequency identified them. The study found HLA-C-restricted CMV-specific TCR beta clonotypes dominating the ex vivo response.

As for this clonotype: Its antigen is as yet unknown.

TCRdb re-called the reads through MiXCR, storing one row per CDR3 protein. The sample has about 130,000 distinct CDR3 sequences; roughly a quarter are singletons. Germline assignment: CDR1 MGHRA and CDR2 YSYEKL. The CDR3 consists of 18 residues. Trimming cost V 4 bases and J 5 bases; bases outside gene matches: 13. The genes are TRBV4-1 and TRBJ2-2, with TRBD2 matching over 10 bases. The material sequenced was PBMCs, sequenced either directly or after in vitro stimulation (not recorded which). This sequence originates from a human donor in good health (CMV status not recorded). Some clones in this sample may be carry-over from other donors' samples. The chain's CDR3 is CASSLEDVAGGGTGELFF. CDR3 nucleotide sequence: TGCGCCAGCAGCCTGGAGGACGTAGCGGGAGGCGGAACCGGGGAGCTGTTTTTT.